This T cell receptor (beta chain) is drawn from a study of identifying expanded T cells in peripheral blood. Details on this clone: The target antigen is unknown.

V was clipped by 6 bases and J by 7 bases, with 21 bases between them. The CDR3 length is 15 residues. Looked up from germline, CDR1 is MNHEY and CDR2 is SVGAGI. Using immunoSEQ multiplex PCR, the repertoire was profiled, and TCRdb retains in-frame clones only, with some absent. The data contain approximately 85,000 clones, approximately 90% of them singletons. Study-wide findings and caveats: Across healthy donors, higher total template counts meant significantly greater roughly two-week count variance. About 1.3 clones differed between technical replicates, versus about 15 and 19 over time.

During the collection period, no donor immune events like infections were recorded. This receptor was obtained from a person aged 18 to 75 in good health. The rearrangement joins TRBV6-5 to TRBJ1-2; no clear D gene. What was sequenced was blood. CDR3 amino acids: CASRHPRTSGGGYTF. CDR3 in DNA: TGTGCCAGCAGGCACCCTCGGACCAGCGGCGGTGGCTACACCTTC.